One and the same sample provided the 29 T cell receptor beta chains below, sequenced in a study of technical replicates of blood from a handful of donors. Here immunoSEQ multiplex PCR was the method, and the copy in TCRdb shows in-frame clones only, minus some. The data show about 69,000 clones, approximately 89% seen once. What was sequenced was PBMCs. These TCRs come from a human donor in good health. Some clones in this sample may be carry-over from other donors' samples.

The rearrangement links TRBV5-4 to TRBJ2-7, with 9 bases identical to TRBD1. With 2 bases clipped from V and 5 bases from J, the junction kept 5 bases outside the gene matches. Per germline, CDR1 SGHNT and CDR2 YYREEE (reference sequence). The CDR3 has 14 amino acids. CDR3 sequence: CASSLSQGADEQYF. For the CDR3, the DNA is TGTGCCAGCAGCTTATCACAGGGGGCTGACGAGCAGTACTTC.

The chain has TRBV2 and TRBJ2-7; D perhaps matches TRBD1 (5 bases). Germline V gives CDR1 SNHLY, CDR2 FYNNEI. The CDR3 is made up of 13 amino acids. V dropped 11 bases and J dropped 3 bases, with 17 bases sitting between them. CDR3 region: CASSPGHYYEQYF. The CDR3 nucleotides are TGTGCCTCCTCCCCAGGGCATTACTACGAGCAGTACTTC.

The V call is TRBV4-1, the J call TRBJ1-2, with D tentatively TRBD1 (6 bases). Germline CDR1 reads MGHRA; CDR2 reads YSYEKL. V dropped 1 base and J dropped 8 bases, with 20 bases sitting between them. This CDR3 spans 16 amino acids. CDR3 in amino acids: CASSQVFVRGDRGYTF. As DNA, the CDR3 is TGCGCCAGCAGCCAAGTGTTTGTCAGGGGTGATCGGGGCTACACCTTC.

This sequence joins TRBV4-3 and TRBJ2-7; 9 bases map to TRBD1. The CDR3 runs 15 residues. With V trimmed by 1 base and J by 5 bases, 6 bases remained unmatched. Germline assignment: CDR1 LGHNA and CDR2 YSLEER. CDR3 protein: CASSQGLGQGHEQYF. CDR3 nucleotides: TGCGCCAGCAGCCAAGGGTTGGGACAGGGCCACGAGCAGTACTTC.

The chain combines TRBV2 with TRBJ1-2; no definite D call. V shed 6 bases and J shed 4 bases, with 15 bases lying between them. From germline, CDR1 is SNHLY and CDR2 FYNNEI. This CDR3 region has 14 residues. The CDR3 loop is CASRPAPEGYGYTF. CDR3 coding DNA: TGTGCCAGCAGACCGGCCCCCGAGGGCTATGGCTACACCTTC.

The chain links TRBV27 to TRBJ2-7; TRBD1 matches 7 bases. This CDR3 is 15 amino acids long. Germline loops: CDR1 MNHEY, CDR2 SMNVEV (reference sequence). The V segment lost 5 bases and the J segment 2 bases; nucleotides outside the gene matches: 9. The CDR3 bases are TGTGCCAGCAGTCTTACCGGGACAGCCCCCTACGAGCAGTACTTC. Protein: CASSLTGTAPYEQYF.

This sequence joins TRBV4-2 and TRBJ2-2; D is perhaps TRBD2 (6 bases). The CDR3 contains 16 residues. Trimming shortened V by 3 bases and J by 0 bases, and 11 bases separated the two germline ends. The germline gives CDR1 LGHNA, CDR2 YNFKEQ. The DNA of the CDR3 is TGTGCCAGCAGCCATGCGGGGACCACGAACACCGGGGAGCTGTTTTTT. Its translation: CASSHAGTTNTGELFF.

This clone was counted once. The chain combines TRBV30 with TRBJ1-2; D uncertain. The CDR3 consists of 12 residues. V was pared by 3 bases and J by 8 bases, with 13 bases between. Germline values: CDR1 GTSNPN, CDR2 SVGIG (reference sequence). CDR3 region: CAWRMGAGGYTF. CDR3 sequence (DNA): TGTGCCTGGAGGATGGGAGCGGGAGGCTACACCTTC.

The chain couples TRBV6-1 to TRBJ1-5; D not certain. CDR1 is MNHNS, CDR2 SASEGT, per germline. Trimming pared 0 bases from V and 7 bases from J, leaving 7 bases between. This CDR3 has 13 amino acids. As DNA, the CDR3 is TGTGCCAGCAGTGAAGCGAGGCGGCAGCCCCAGCATTTT. Its translation: CASSEARRQPQHF.

The chain has TRBV7-2 and TRBJ1-1, with 9 bases aligning to TRBD1. The V gene's germline CDR1 is SGHTA and CDR2 FQGNSA. The V and J ends lost 5 bases and 7 bases, in that order; junction bases with no gene match: 5. The CDR3 is 13 residues long. In DNA, the CDR3 is TGTGCCAGCAGCCGGGACAGGGATGATGAAGCTTTCTTT. This encodes CASSRDRDDEAFF.

This rearrangement joins TRBV10-3 to TRBJ2-7, with 9 nucleotides matching TRBD1. This CDR3 region has 15 residues. CDR1 and CDR2 (germline): ENHRY, SYGVKD. The V and J ends lost 5 bases and 2 bases, in that order; junction bases with no gene match: 7. CDR3 DNA: TGTGCCATCAGTACATTGGGACAGGGCCCCTACGAGCAGTACTTC. Translated: CAISTLGQGPYEQYF.

The V call is TRBV7-2, the J call TRBJ2-7, with 7 bases lining up with TRBD2. The CDR3 has 15 residues. J gave up 0 bases and V 5 bases, and 7 bases lay outside the gene matches. Germline V CDR1 and CDR2: SGHTA, FQGNSA. CDR3 in DNA: TGTGCCAGCAGCACGACCGGGACTACCTCCTACGAGCAGTACTTC. Its protein product is CASSTTGTTSYEQYF. The entire variable domain, with the rest obtained from reference TRBV7-2 and TRBJ2-7, is as follows: GAGVSQSPSNKVTEKGKDVELRCDPISGHTALYWYRQSLGQGLEFLIYFQGNSAPDKSGLPSDRFSAERTGGSVSTLTIQRTQQEDSAVYLCASSTTGTTSYEQYFGPGTRLTVT.

This chain connects TRBV30 to TRBJ1-1; 10 nucleotides align to TRBD1. V shed 3 bases, J shed 8 bases, and the junction held 3 bases outside the gene matches. The length of the CDR3 is 12 residues. Germline V gives CDR1 GTSNPN, CDR2 SVGIG (reference sequence). The CDR3 protein is CAWSPGQGEAFF. The CDR3 nucleotides read TGTGCCTGGAGCCCGGGACAGGGGGAAGCTTTCTTT.

V usage is TRBV19 and J usage is TRBJ2-7; 7 positions agree with TRBD1. With V trimmed by 7 bases and J by 5 bases, 14 bases remained unmatched. Germline-derived CDR1 and CDR2 are LNHDA and SQIVND (reference sequence). The CDR3 loop spans 15 amino acids. In nucleotides, the CDR3 is TGTGCCAGTACTCCCGGGGACAGCGACTATAACGAGCAGTACTTC. Amino acid sequence: CASTPGDSDYNEQYF.

This rearrangement joins TRBV5-6 to TRBJ2-2; unclear D gene. Germline V CDR1 and CDR2: SGHDT, YYEEEE. This CDR3 is 15 amino acids long. Trimming shortened V by 4 bases and J by 2 bases, and 12 bases separated the two germline ends. For the CDR3, the DNA is TGTGCCAGCAGCGGCGGTGGGTCCAACACCGGGGAGCTGTTTTTT. This gives the protein CASSGGGSNTGELFF.

In DNA, the CDR3 is TGCAGCTCCCCCCCAAGACAGGGGGAGGAGACCCAGTACTTC. It translates to CSSPPRQGEETQYF. This chain links TRBV29-1 with TRBJ2-5; 9 bases map to TRBD1. The trim removed 8 bases at V and 5 bases at J, leaving 12 bases unmatched. The CDR3 runs to 14 residues. Germline V gives CDR1 SQVTM, CDR2 ANQGSEA.

This clone turned up a few times. The V and J genes are TRBV7-2 and TRBJ1-5, with 12 bases that match TRBD1. V trimming: 2 bases; J trimming: 6 bases; junction bases outside the gene matches: 5. CDR1 and CDR2 (germline): SGHTA, FQGNSA. The CDR3 covers 16 residues. The DNA for the CDR3 is TGTGCCAGCAGCTTATCCGGGACAGGGGGCTTTCAGCCCCAGCATTTT. It codes for CASSLSGTGGFQPQHF.

The V call is TRBV4-3, the J call TRBJ1-1; a possible D gene is TRBD1 (6 bases). Germline-derived CDR1 and CDR2 are LGHNA and YSLEER. V lost 1 base and J 4 bases, leaving 13 bases between the germline ends. The CDR3 contains 15 residues. CDR3 in DNA: TGCGCCAGCAGCCAAGTATCTACAGGGACCACTGAAGCTTTCTTT. It specifies CASSQVSTGTTEAFF.

V gene TRBV29-1 combines with J gene TRBJ2-1, with 13 bases identical to TRBD2. V was clipped by 7 bases and J by 6 bases; unmatched bases: 3. This CDR3 spans 13 amino acids. Germline loops: CDR1 SQVTM, CDR2 ANQGSEA. As DNA, the CDR3 is TGCAGCGATCGACTAGCGGGGGGCAATGAGCAGTTCTTC. As protein: CSDRLAGGNEQFF.

This sequence joins TRBV5-1 and TRBJ2-5; the D gene is possibly TRBD2 (6 bases). The V end lost 0 bases, the J end lost 2 bases, and 8 bases lay between the germline ends. The CDR3 covers 14 residues. Germline V CDR1 and CDR2: SGHRS, YFSETQ. The CDR3 bases are TGCGCCAGCAGCTTGGCCGGACTACAAGAGACCCAGTACTTC. The encoded protein is CASSLAGLQETQYF.

The chain couples TRBV7-2 to TRBJ1-1; weak D call: TRBD1 (5 bases). Germline CDR1 and CDR2: SGHTA and FQGNSA. Trimming removed 2 bases at V and 1 base at J, with 5 bases between. The length of the CDR3 is 13 residues. The CDR3 DNA sequence: TGTGCCAGCAGCTTACAGGGGAACACTGAAGCTTTCTTT. It encodes CASSLQGNTEAFF.

The rearrangement joins TRBV4-1 to TRBJ1-4; weak D call: TRBD1 (5 bases). Trimming shortened V by 0 bases and J by 9 bases, and 14 bases separated the two germline ends. The CDR3 contains 15 residues. Germline values: CDR1 MGHRA, CDR2 YSYEKL. DNA for the CDR3: TGCGCCAGCAGCCAAGATCCCAGGGCGCCCAAAAAACTGTTTTTT. As protein: CASSQDPRAPKKLFF.

The genes are TRBV18 and TRBJ2-1; possible D gene TRBD2, 7 bases. Trimming took off 3 bases at V and 5 bases at J, with 20 bases between the two ends. In germline, CDR1 is KGHSH, CDR2 LQKENI. The CDR3 extends over 17 amino acids. The CDR3 region is CASSPRERGAQNNEQFF. CDR3 in DNA: TGTGCCAGCTCACCCCGCGAACGGGGGGCTCAAAACAATGAGCAGTTCTTC.

The V and J genes are TRBV5-1 and TRBJ1-1, with no clear D. Trimming took 4 bases from V and 1 from J, leaving 8 bases between them. The CDR3 covers 13 residues. The germline CDR1 and CDR2 sequences are SGHRS and YFSETQ. The CDR3 protein is CASSPTTNTEAFF. The CDR3 DNA reads TGCGCCAGCAGCCCAACAACGAACACTGAAGCTTTCTTT.

The chain couples TRBV11-1 to TRBJ2-3; 12 nucleotides line up with TRBD2. Germline values: CDR1 SGHAT, CDR2 FQDESV (reference sequence). This CDR3 spans 16 amino acids. V was clipped by 6 bases and J by 3 bases; unmatched bases: 7. As DNA, the CDR3 is TGTGCCAGCAGACGCGGGACTAGCGGGTATACAGATACGCAGTATTTT. Encoded protein: CASRRGTSGYTDTQYF.

The chain links TRBV5-6 to TRBJ2-7; D not certain. V was shortened by 4 bases and J by 3 bases, with 5 bases between the two germline ends. This CDR3 is built from 11 residues. Germline loops: CDR1 SGHDT, CDR2 YYEEEE. CDR3 in amino acids: CASSLNYEQYF. The CDR3 DNA follows: TGTGCCAGCAGCCTAAACTACGAGCAGTACTTC.

The chain carries TRBV19 and TRBJ1-2, with D hard to call. Deletions cut 10 bases from V and 4 bases from J, with 16 bases between. CDR1 LNHDA and CDR2 SQIVND come from the germline V gene (reference sequence). This CDR3 has 13 amino acids. CDR3 sequence: CATRGGPGYGYTF. The CDR3 coding sequence is TGTGCCACCCGGGGAGGGCCCGGCTATGGCTACACCTTC.

This clone is a singleton in its sample. The CDR3 sequence is CASSLMGQINTEAFF. The CDR3 DNA reads TGTGCCAGCAGCTTAATGGGACAGATTAACACTGAAGCTTTCTTT. The chain has TRBV7-2 and TRBJ1-1; 7 bases line up with TRBD1. The ends lost 2 bases at V and 2 bases at J; junction bases unmatched: 5. CDR1 and CDR2 (germline): SGHTA, FQGNSA. This CDR3 comprises 15 residues.

The CDR3 loop is CASSGTGVPYEQYF. The CDR3 DNA sequence: TGCGCCAGCAGCGGGACAGGAGTGCCCTACGAGCAGTACTTC. The V and J genes are TRBV5-1 and TRBJ2-7, with 8 bases that match TRBD1. The CDR3 sequence is 14 residues long. Germline lookup yields CDR1 SGHRS and CDR2 YFSETQ. With V trimmed by 4 bases and J by 2 bases, 5 bases remained unmatched. The full variable domain, its missing parts supplied by reference TRBV5-1 and TRBJ2-7, is KAGVTQTPRYLIKTRGQQVTLSCSPISGHRSVSWYQQTPGQGLQFLFEYFSETQRNKGNFPGRFSGRQFSNSRSEMNVSTLELGDSALYLCASSGTGVPYEQYFGPGTRLTVT.